The source of this T cell receptor beta chain is a study of graft-versus-host responses after intestinal transplantation. Data came from immunoSEQ multiplex PCR; TCRdb stores just in-frame clones and leaves some out. The profile shows roughly 120,000 clones, more than 85% of them singletons. Notes on this clone: Antigen specificity is unknown.

The CDR3 consists of 16 residues. Germline V gives CDR1 LGHNA, CDR2 YNFKEQ. V was pared by 0 bases and J by 0 bases, with 11 bases between. Specimen: unstimulated CD8+ T cells sorted from spleen or lymph node cells, collected before transplant. The receptor was isolated from a human donor who was the organ donor for an intestinal transplant. J is TRBJ1-1 and V is TRBV4-2; D gene uncertain. The CDR3 DNA reads TGTGCCAGCAGCCAAGAGGCAGGCTACATGAACACTGAAGCTTTCTTT. Its translation is CASSQEAGYMNTEAFF.